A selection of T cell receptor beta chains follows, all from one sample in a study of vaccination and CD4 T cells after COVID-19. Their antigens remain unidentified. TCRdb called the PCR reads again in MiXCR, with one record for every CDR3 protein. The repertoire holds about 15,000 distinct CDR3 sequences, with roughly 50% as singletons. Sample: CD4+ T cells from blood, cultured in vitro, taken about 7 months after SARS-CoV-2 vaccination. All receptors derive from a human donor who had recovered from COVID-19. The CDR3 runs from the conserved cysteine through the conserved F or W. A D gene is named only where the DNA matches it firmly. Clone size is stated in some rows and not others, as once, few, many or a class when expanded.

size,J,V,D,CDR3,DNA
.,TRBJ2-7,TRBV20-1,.,CSASLSPGAFHEQYF,TGCAGTGCTAGCCTAAGTCCCGGGGCTTTCCACGAGCAGTACTTC
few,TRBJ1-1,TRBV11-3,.,CASSLGVAGPNTEAFF,TGTGCCAGCAGCTTAGGTGTGGCAGGGCCGAACACTGAAGCTTTCTTT
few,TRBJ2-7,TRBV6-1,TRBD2,CASISLAGGTSYEQYF,TGTGCCAGCATTTCTCTAGCGGGAGGGACATCCTACGAGCAGTACTTC
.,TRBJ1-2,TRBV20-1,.,CSAPRGAGVGGYTF,TGCAGTGCCCCTCGCGGGGCAGGGGTAGGTGGCTACACCTTC
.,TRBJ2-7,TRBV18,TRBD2,CASSQGLAGAYEQYF,TGTGCCAGCTCACAGGGACTAGCGGGGGCCTACGAGCAGTACTTC
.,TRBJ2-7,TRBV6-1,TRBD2,CASTYGGAQYF,TGTGCCAGCACCTACGGGGGGGCCCAGTACTTC
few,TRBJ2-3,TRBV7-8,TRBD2,CASRRGRGGSDTQYF,TGTGCCAGCCGAAGGGGGCGGGGGGGCTCAGATACGCAGTATTTT
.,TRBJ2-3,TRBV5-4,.,CASSLVNTDTQYF,TGTGCCAGCAGCTTGGTTAACACAGATACGCAGTATTTT
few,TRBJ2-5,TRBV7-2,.,CASSLGLETQYF,TGTGCCAGCAGCTTAGGGCTTGAGACCCAGTACTTC
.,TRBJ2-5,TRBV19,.,CASSISGVQETQYF,TGTGCCAGTAGTATTTCAGGGGTCCAAGAGACCCAGTACTTC
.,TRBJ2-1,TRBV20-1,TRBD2,CSAQRTSGAVEQFF,TGCAGTGCCCAAAGGACTAGCGGGGCTGTTGAGCAGTTCTTC
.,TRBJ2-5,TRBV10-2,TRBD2,CASSDPGGARETQYF,TGCGCCAGCAGTGACCCGGGGGGGGCGAGAGAGACCCAGTACTTC
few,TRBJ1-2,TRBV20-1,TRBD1,CSAPGQGDYGYTF,TGCAGTGCTCCGGGACAGGGGGACTATGGCTACACCTTC
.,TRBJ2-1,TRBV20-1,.,CSARDRAGYNEQFF,TGCAGTGCTAGAGACAGGGCAGGCTACAATGAGCAGTTCTTC
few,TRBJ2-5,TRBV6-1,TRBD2,CASTDGLAGETQYF,TGTGCCAGCACCGACGGGCTAGCGGGAGAGACCCAGTACTTC
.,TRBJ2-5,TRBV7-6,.,CASSSRVGETQYF,TGTGCTAGCAGCTCGCGGGTTGGAGAGACCCAGTACTTC
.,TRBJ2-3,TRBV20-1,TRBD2,CSATRTSGGTDTQYF,TGCAGTGCCACGCGGACTAGCGGGGGCACAGATACGCAGTATTTT
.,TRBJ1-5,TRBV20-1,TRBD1,CSATGTVGNQPQHF,TGCAGTGCCACCGGGACAGTCGGTAATCAGCCCCAGCATTTT
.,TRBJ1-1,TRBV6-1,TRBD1,CASIRGTENTEAFF,TGTGCCAGCATACGAGGGACAGAGAACACTGAAGCTTTCTTT
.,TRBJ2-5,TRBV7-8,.,CASSYRVPETQYF,TGTGCCAGCAGCTACAGGGTCCCAGAGACCCAGTACTTC
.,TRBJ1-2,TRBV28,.,CASSLNLYGYTF,TGTGCCAGCAGTTTAAACCTCTATGGCTACACCTTC
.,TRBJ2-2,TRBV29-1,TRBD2,CSVTKSGGGELFF,TGCAGCGTTACGAAGTCGGGGGGCGGGGAGCTGTTTTTT
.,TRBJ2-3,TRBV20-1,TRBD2,CSARTASGRAWTDTQYF,TGCAGTGCTAGAACGGCTAGCGGGAGGGCCTGGACAGATACGCAGTATTTT
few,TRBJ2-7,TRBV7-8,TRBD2,CASSLGPTSGTYEQYF,TGTGCCAGCAGCCTAGGACCGACTAGCGGGACCTACGAGCAGTACTTC
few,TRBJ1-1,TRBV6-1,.,CASSLTWRASNTEAFF,TGTGCCAGCAGTCTAACCTGGCGGGCATCTAACACTGAAGCTTTCTTT
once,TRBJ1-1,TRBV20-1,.,CSASRQLNTEAFF,TGCAGTGCTAGCCGACAGCTGAACACTGAAGCTTTCTTT
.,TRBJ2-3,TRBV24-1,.,CATSDRLRSSTDTQYF,TGTGCCACCAGTGATCGTCTCCGGTCTAGCACAGATACGCAGTATTTT
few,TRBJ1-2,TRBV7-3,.,CASSVGHGYGYTF,TGTGCCAGCAGCGTCGGGCACGGCTATGGCTACACCTTC
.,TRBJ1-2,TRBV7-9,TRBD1,CASSKTTGVWGYTF,TGTGCCAGCAGCAAAACAACAGGGGTTTGGGGCTACACCTTC
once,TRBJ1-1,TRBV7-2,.,CASSLVHQNTEAFF,TGTGCCAGCAGCTTAGTACACCAGAACACTGAAGCTTTCTTT
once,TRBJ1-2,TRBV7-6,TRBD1,CASSLARDTIGQGRYNYGYTF,TGTGCCAGCAGCTTAGCGCGGGACACTATCGGACAGGGGCGATATAACTATGGCTACACCTTC
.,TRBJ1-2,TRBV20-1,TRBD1,CSAPNRGLVYGYTF,TGCAGTGCTCCGAACAGGGGTTTGGTCTATGGCTACACCTTC
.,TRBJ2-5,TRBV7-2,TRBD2,CASSSGRTSGRLRQETQYF,TGTGCCAGCAGCTCGGGGCGGACTAGCGGGCGGTTAAGGCAAGAGACCCAGTACTTC
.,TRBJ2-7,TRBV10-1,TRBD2,CAILSGNSYEQYF,TGCGCCATCCTTAGCGGGAACTCCTACGAGCAGTACTTC
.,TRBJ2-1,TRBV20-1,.,CSAMWGGVYNEQFF,TGCAGTGCCATGTGGGGGGGCGTGTACAATGAGCAGTTCTTC
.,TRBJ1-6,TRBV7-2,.,CASSLMGRVNSPLHF,TGTGCCAGCAGCTTAATGGGCCGCGTAAATTCACCCCTCCACTTT
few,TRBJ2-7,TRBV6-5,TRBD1,CASSYYRGDEQYF,TGTGCCAGCAGTTACTACAGGGGCGACGAGCAGTACTTC
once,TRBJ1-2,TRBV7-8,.,CASSLGRGIYGYTF,TGTGCCAGCAGCTTAGGCCGGGGGATTTATGGCTACACCTTC
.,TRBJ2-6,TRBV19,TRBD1,CASSPRGIGANVLTF,TGTGCCAGTAGTCCCAGGGGGATTGGGGCCAACGTCCTGACTTTC
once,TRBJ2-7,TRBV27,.,CASSFHGGLSYEQYF,TGTGCCAGCAGTTTCCATGGCGGTTTATCCTACGAGCAGTACTTC
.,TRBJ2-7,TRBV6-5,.,CASSYSTGTAYEQYF,TGTGCCAGCAGTTACTCTACCGGGACTGCATACGAGCAGTACTTC
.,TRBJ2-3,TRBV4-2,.,CASSPLLVDTQYF,TGTGCCAGCAGCCCGCTGCTAGTGGATACGCAGTATTTT